The source of this TCR beta chain is a study of T cells in localized non-small cell lung cancer (dated by TCRdb to 2018 to 2021). With regard to the full study: The study examined T cell repertoires in approximately 240 patients with early-stage NSCLC and compared tumors with uninvolved tumor-adjacent lungs. The cohort comprised roughly 240 treatment-naïve NSCLC patients with resected, localized lung tumors. A mean age of about 66 years was recorded for the NSCLC patients, of whom under 150 were male and 95 to 110 were female.

The immunoSEQ Assay was used to sequence TCR beta CDR3 regions from DNA. The authors processed their data as follows. T cell density was computed as TCR beta template counts normalized to usable DNA estimated by amplifying housekeeping genes. Using the preseqR package, richness was estimated by extrapolating to 120,000 templates for tissue samples and 400,000 templates for PBMC samples. Clonality was defined as one minus Pielou's evenness. To identify tissue-enriched TCRs, differential abundance testing was run on productive amino-acid clonotypes with a minimum total count of 5 and an alpha of 0.1. The Jaccard Index and the Morisita Overlap Index were used to quantify repertoire overlap between compartments. GLIPH grouped TCR beta CDR3s together with public tetramer-defined viral CDR3s, and a viral motif had to include at least three viral sequences and show V-gene enrichment. In TCRdb, the immuneACCESS table is reduced to in-frame sequences with V and J assigned. These tables do not hold every clone; where another copy was compared, an unresolved V gene accounts for under half, and the others remain unexplained. V, J and clone size were drawn from that table, and D and trimming were deduced from the DNA. The sample table contains approximately 10,000 clones; only one count was recorded for around 92% of them. Under 2.5% of the sample belongs to the ten largest clones.

The junction shows trimming of 6 bases on V and 10 bases on J, and the gene matches do not reach 15 bases of it. Inclusive of the bounding cysteine and phenylalanine, the CDR3 is 16 residues long. Only the CDR3 DNA is retained, 48 bases long and in frame from the first base. CDR1 LNHDA and CDR2 SQIVND were looked up in the germline V gene (reference sequence). To note about this clone: This receptor's antigen is unknown. No much larger clone exists at a distance of one base, and base qualities are not known.

Results the study describes overall, beyond this receptor: Because the study design was exploratory, TCR variables were selected using unadjusted p-values without false-discovery rate correction. Uninvolved tumor-adjacent lung showed the highest T cell clonality, higher than tumor, which suggests more focused antigenic responses in the uninvolved tumor-adjacent lung. A median of around 60 of the top 100 tumor clones turned up in the paired uninvolved adjacent lung, and 25 to 30 of those clones also ranked among the top 100 of that same adjacent lung. Because multi-region tumor sequencing was not performed, intratumor heterogeneity could not be ruled out. Longer overall survival was associated with higher blood T cell density, whereas shorter survival was associated with higher adjacent-lung clonality.

At diagnosis, peripheral blood, uninvolved tumor-adjacent lung and tumor were collected and were preserved as a mix of fresh-frozen and FFPE material. Blood samples were analyzed as peripheral blood mononuclear cells for TCR repertoire profiling. The chain links TRBV19 with TRBJ1-4, and 9 junctional nucleotides match TRBD1. The sequence derives from a female donor over 55 with stage II squamous cell lung carcinoma. The specimen comprised peripheral blood, sampled before any cancer treatment. The DNA sequence reads TGTGCCAGTAGGCAGGGAGACACAGGGGGCTTCGCAAAACTGTTTTTT. The translation is CASRQGDTGGFAKLFF.